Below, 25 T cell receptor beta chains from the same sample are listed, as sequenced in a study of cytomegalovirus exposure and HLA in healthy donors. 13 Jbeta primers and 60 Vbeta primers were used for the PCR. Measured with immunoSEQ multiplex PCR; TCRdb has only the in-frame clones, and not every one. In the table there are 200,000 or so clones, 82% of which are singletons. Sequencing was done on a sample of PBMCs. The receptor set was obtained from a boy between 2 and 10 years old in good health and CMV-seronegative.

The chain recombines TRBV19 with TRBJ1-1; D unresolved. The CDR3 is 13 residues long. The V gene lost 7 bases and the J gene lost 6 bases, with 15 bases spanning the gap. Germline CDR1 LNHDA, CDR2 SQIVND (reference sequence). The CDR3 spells CASTRGLPPEAFF. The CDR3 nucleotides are TGTGCCAGTACTCGTGGCCTCCCCCCTGAAGCTTTCTTT.

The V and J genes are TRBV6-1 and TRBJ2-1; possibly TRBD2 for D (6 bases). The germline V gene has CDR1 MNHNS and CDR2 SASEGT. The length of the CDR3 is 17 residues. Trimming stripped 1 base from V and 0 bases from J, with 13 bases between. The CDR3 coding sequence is TGTGCCAGCAGTGAAGTCTGGGACTGGAGCTCCTACAATGAGCAGTTCTTC. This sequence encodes CASSEVWDWSSYNEQFF.

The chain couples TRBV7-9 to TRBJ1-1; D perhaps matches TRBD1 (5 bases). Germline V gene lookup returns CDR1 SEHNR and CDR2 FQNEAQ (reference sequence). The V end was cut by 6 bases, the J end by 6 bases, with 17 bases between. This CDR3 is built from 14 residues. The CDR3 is CASSSGSSGAEAFF. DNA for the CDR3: TGTGCCAGCAGTTCCGGTTCTTCGGGGGCTGAAGCTTTCTTT.

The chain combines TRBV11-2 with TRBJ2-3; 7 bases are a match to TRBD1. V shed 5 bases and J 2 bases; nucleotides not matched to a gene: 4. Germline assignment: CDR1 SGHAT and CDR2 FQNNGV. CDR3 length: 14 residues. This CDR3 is CASSPTGVTDTQYF. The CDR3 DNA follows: TGTGCCAGCAGCCCAACAGGGGTCACAGATACGCAGTATTTT.

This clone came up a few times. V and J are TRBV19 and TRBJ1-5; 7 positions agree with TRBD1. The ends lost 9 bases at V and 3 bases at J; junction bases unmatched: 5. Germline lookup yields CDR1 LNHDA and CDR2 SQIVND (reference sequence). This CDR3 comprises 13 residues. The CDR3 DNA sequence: TGTGCCAGCGGGGGACAGTCCAATCAGCCCCAGCATTTT. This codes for CASGGQSNQPQHF.

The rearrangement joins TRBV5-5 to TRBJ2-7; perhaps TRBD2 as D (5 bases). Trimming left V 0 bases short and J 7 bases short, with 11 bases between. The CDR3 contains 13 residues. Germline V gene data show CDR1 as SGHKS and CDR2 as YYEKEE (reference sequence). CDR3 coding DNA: TGTGCCAGCAGCTTGGCGAGGGTGGGAGAGCAGTACTTC. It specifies CASSLARVGEQYF.

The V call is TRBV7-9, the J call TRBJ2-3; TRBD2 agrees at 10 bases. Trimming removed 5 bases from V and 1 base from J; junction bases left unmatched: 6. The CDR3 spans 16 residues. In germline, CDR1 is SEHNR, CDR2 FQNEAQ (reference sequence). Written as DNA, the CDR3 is TGTGCCAGCAGCCCAATAGCGGGGGGACGCACAGATACGCAGTATTTT. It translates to CASSPIAGGRTDTQYF.

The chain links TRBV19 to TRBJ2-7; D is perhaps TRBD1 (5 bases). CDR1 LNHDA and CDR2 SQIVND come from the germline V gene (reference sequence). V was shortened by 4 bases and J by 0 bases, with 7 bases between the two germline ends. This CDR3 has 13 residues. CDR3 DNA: TGTGCCAGTAGTAAGGGGATCTCCTACGAGCAGTACTTC. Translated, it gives CASSKGISYEQYF.

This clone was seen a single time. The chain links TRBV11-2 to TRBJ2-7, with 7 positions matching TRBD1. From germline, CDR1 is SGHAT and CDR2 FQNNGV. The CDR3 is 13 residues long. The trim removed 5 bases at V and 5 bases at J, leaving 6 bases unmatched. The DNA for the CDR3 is TGTGCCAGCAGCCCCGACAGGGCTAACGAGCAGTACTTC. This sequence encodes CASSPDRANEQYF.

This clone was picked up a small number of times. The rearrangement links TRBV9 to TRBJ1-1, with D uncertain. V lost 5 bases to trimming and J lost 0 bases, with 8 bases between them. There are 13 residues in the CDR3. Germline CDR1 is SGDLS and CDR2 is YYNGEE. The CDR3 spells CASSPGLNTEAFF. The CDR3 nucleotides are TGTGCCAGCAGTCCAGGCCTGAACACTGAAGCTTTCTTT.

The DNA of the CDR3 is TGCAGTGCCGCCCGAGGGCATACGCAGTATTTT. It specifies CSAARGHTQYF. V and J are TRBV20-1 and TRBJ2-3, with D possibly TRBD2 on 5 matching bases. The V gene lost 6 bases and the J gene lost 7 bases, with 11 bases spanning the gap. This CDR3 spans 11 amino acids. Germline-derived CDR1 and CDR2 are DFQATT and SNEGSKA (reference sequence).

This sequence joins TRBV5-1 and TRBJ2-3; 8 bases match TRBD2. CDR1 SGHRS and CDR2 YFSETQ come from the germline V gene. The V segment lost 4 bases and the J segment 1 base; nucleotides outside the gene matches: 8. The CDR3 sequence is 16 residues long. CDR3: CASSRGGAPGTDTQYF. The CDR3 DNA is TGCGCCAGCAGCCGGGGGGGGGCGCCGGGCACAGATACGCAGTATTTT.

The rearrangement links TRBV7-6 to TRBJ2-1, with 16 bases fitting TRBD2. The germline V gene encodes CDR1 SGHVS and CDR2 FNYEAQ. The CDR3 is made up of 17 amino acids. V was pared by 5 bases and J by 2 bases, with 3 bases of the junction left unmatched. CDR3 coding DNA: TGTGCCAGCAGCCTGGGACTAGCGGGGGGGGCCTACAATGAGCAGTTCTTC. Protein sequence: CASSLGLAGGAYNEQFF.

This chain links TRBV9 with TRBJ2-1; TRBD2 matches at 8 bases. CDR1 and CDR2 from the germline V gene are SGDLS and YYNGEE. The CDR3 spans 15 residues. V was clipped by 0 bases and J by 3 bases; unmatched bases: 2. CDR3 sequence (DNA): TGTGCCAGCAGCGTAGAGCGGGGGCTCTACAATGAGCAGTTCTTC. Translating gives CASSVERGLYNEQFF. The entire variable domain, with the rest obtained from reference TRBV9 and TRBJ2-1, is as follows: DSGVTQTPKHLITATGQRVTLRCSPRSGDLSVYWYQQSLDQGLQFLIQYYNGEERAKGNILERFSAQQFPDLHSELNLSSLELGDSALYFCASSVERGLYNEQFFGPGTRLTVL.

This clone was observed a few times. The CDR3 sequence: CASSLSRQIAKNIQYF. In nucleotides, the CDR3 is TGTGCCAGCAGCTTATCCCGACAGATAGCCAAAAACATTCAGTACTTC. The chain carries TRBV7-9 and TRBJ2-4, with a possible D match to TRBD1 (5 bases). The CDR3 contains 16 residues. Germline V CDR1 and CDR2: SEHNR, FQNEAQ (reference sequence). Trimming took off 2 bases at V and 0 bases at J, with 11 bases between the two ends.

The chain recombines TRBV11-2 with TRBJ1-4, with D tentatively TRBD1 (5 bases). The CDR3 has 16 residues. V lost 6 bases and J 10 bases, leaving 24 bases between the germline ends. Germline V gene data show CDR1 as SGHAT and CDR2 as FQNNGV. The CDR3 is CASRVDRGGSDRKLFF. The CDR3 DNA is TGTGCCAGCAGGGTGGACCGGGGAGGATCAGACAGAAAACTGTTTTTT. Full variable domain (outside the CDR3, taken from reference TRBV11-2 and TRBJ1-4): EAGVAQSPRYKIIEKRQSVAFWCNPISGHATLYWYQQILGQGPKLLIQFQNNGVVDDSQLPKDRFSAERLKGVDSTLKIQPAKLEDSAVYLCASRVDRGGSDRKLFFGSGTQLSVL.

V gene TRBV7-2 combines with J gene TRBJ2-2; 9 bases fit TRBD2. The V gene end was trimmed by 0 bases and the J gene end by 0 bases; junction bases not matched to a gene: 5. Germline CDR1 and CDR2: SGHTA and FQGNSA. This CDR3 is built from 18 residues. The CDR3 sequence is CASSLAPTSGSNTGELFF. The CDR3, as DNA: TGTGCCAGCAGCTTAGCACCGACTAGCGGCTCGAACACCGGGGAGCTGTTTTTT.

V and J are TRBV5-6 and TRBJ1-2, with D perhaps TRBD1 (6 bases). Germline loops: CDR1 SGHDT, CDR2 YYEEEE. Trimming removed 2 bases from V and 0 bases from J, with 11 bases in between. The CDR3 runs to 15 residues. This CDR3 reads CASSFGQPANYGYTF. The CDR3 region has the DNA TGTGCCAGCAGCTTCGGACAGCCCGCTAACTATGGCTACACCTTC.

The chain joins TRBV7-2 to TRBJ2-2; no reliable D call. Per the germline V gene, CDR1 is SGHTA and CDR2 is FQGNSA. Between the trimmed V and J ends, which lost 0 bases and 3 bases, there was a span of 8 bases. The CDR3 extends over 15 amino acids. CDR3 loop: CASSLANSYTGELFF. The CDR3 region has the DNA TGTGCCAGCAGCTTAGCAAACAGTTACACCGGGGAGCTGTTTTTT.

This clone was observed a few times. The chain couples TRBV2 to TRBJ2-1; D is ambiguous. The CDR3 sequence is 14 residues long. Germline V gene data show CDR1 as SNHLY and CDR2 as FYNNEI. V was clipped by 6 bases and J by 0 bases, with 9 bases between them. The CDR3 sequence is CASSVVLSYNEQFF. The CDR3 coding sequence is TGTGCCAGCAGCGTGGTACTCTCCTACAATGAGCAGTTCTTC.

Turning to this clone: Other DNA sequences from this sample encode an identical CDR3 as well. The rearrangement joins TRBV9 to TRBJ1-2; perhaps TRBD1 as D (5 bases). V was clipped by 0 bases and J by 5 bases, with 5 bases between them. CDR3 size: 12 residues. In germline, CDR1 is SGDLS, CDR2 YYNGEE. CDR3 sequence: CASSVAGYGYTF. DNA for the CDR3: TGTGCCAGCAGCGTAGCAGGGTATGGCTACACCTTC. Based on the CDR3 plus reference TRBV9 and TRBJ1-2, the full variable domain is DSGVTQTPKHLITATGQRVTLRCSPRSGDLSVYWYQQSLDQGLQFLIQYYNGEERAKGNILERFSAQQFPDLHSELNLSSLELGDSALYFCASSVAGYGYTFGSGTRLTVV.

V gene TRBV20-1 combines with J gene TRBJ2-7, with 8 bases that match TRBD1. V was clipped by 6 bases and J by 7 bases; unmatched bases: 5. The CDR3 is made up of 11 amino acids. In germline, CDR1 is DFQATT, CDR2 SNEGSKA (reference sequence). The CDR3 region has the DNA TGCAGTGCACAGACAGGGGAGGAGCAGTACTTC. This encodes CSAQTGEEQYF.

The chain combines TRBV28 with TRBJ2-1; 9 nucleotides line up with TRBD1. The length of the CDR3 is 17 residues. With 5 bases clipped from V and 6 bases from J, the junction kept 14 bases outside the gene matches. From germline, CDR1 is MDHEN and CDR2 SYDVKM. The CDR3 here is CASSLDRGWVMLNEQFF. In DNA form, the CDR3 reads TGTGCCAGCAGTCTCGACAGGGGGTGGGTGATGCTCAATGAGCAGTTCTTC.

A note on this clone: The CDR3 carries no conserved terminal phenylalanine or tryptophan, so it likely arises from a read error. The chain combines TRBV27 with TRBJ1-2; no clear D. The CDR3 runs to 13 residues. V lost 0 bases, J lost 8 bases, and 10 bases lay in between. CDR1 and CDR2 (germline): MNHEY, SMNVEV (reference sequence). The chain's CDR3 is CASSLSVLDGYTL. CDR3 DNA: TGTGCCAGCAGTTTATCTGTACTAGACGGCTACACCCTC.

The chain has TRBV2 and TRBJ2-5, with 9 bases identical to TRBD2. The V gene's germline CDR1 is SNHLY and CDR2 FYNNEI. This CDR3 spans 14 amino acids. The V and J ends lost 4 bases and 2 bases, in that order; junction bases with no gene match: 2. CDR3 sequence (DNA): TGTGCCAGCAGTGTTAGCGGGGGACAAGAGACCCAGTACTTC. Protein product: CASSVSGGQETQYF.